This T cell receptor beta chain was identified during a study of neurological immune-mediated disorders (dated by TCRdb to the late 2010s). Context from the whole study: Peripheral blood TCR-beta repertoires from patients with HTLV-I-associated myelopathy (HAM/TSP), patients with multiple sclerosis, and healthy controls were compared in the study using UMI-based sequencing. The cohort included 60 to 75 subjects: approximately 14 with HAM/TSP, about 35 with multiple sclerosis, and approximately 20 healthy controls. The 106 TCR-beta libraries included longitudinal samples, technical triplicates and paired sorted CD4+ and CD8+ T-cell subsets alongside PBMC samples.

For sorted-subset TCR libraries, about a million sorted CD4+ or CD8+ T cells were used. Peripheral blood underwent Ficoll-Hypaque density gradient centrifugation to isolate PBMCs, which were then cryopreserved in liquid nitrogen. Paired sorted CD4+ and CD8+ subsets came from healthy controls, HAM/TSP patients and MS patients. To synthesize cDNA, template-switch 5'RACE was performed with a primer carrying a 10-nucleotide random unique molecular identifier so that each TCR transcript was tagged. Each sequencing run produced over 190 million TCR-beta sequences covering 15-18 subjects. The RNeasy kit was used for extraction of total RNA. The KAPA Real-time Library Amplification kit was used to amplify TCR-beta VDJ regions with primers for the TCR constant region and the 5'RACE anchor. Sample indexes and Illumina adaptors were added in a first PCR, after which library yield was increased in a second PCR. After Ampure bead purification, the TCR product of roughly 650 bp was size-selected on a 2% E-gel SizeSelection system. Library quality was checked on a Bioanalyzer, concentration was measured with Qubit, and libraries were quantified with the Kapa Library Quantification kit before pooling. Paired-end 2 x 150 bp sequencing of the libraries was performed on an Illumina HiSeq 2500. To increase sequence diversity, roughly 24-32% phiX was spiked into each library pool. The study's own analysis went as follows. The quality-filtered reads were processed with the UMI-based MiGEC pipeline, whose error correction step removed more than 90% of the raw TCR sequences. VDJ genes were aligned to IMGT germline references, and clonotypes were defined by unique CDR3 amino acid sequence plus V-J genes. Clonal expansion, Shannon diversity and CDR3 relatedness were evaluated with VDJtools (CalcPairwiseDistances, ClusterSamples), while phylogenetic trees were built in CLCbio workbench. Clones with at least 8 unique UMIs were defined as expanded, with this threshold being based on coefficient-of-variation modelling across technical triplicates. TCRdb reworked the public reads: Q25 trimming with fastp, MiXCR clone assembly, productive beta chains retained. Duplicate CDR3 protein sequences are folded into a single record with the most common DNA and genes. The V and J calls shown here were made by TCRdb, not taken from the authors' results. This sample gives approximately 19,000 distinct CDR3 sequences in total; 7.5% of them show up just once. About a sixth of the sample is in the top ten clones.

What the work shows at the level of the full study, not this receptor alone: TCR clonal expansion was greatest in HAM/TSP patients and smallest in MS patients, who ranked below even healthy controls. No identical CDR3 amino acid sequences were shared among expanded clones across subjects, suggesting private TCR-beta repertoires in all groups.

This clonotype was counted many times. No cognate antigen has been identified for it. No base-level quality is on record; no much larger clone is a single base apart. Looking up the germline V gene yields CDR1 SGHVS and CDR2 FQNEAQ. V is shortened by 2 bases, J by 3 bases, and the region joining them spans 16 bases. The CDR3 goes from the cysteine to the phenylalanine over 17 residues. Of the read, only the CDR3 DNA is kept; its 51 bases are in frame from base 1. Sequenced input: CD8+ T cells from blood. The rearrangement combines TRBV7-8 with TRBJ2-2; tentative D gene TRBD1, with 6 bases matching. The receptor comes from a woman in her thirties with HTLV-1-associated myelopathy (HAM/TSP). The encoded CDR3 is CASSLKILGADTGELFF. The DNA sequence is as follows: TGTGCCAGCAGCTTAAAAATCTTGGGGGCGGACACCGGGGAGCTGTTTTTT.